This TCR beta chain was identified in a study of blood T cell repertoires in COVID-19. Background on the study: Spain, Italy and the United States supplied samples that represented acute and convalescent COVID-19. The analysed material was cDNA or gDNA that came from T cells, B-cell-depleted T cells, or PBMCs.

As handled by the study authors: The assay estimated nucleated cells by amplifying reference gene primers. Some clones are missing from TCRdb's copy, which holds only in-frame ones; the method was immunoSEQ multiplex PCR. V, J and clone size were drawn from that table, and D and trimming were deduced from the DNA. The sample carries about 130,000 clones, 84% recorded once. This clone was observed a few times. From germline, CDR1 is SGDLS and CDR2 YYNGEE. V lost 4 bases, J lost 6 bases, and 22 bases lay in between. This CDR3 comprises 16 residues. This chain uses TRBV9 with TRBJ1-1; D not certain. Sample: peripheral blood. This TCR came from a woman in her 30s who had recovered from COVID-19. CDR3 residues: CASSPSGRGMDPEAFF. As DNA, the CDR3 is TGTGCCAGCAGCCCCTCGGGAAGAGGGATGGATCCTGAAGCTTTCTTT.